The present T cell receptor beta chain was sequenced within a study of identical twins. Study-level findings and limits: Beta out-of-frame twin sharing showed a weaker excess. Memory repertoires showed no such pattern, whereas abundant cord blood beta clonotypes carried fewer insertions.

Deletions cut 0 bases from V and 8 bases from J, with 12 bases between. Germline V gives CDR1 KGHDR, CDR2 SFDVKD. The CDR3 is 14 residues long. TCRdb re-called the 5' RACE reads through MiXCR, storing one row per CDR3 protein. Of around 500,000 distinct CDR3 sequences listed, approximately 15% are singletons. Comments on this clonotype: What it recognizes is unknown.

The same data also went into a second study, on yellow fever vaccine responses in identical twins.

This chain links TRBV24-1 with TRBJ1-2; the D is unclear. Sequencing was carried out using CD4+ T cells sorted from blood. The sequence was collected from a woman between 18 and 29 years old in good health. In DNA, the CDR3 is TGTGCCACCAGTGATTTGCAGAGGCAGGAGGGCTACACCTTC. Translating gives CATSDLQRQEGYTF.